Shown below are 6 T cell receptor beta chains from a single sample sequenced in a study of T cells in Graves' hyperthyroidism and ophthalmopathy. Amplification targeted TCR beta CDR3 regions from RNA transcripts. Using the HTBI primer set, a first-round RT-PCR was run on the TCR CDR3. TCRdb re-called the multiplex PCR reads with MiXCR, one entry per CDR3 protein. The sample holds about 760,000 distinct CDR3 sequences, over 35% seen once. Sequencing was carried out using blood. Every receptor here comes from a woman in her 40s with Graves' hyperthyroidism.

The genes are TRBV10-3 and TRBJ2-7, with 10 bases that match TRBD1. This CDR3 is built from 12 residues. Germline CDR1 ENHRY, CDR2 SYGVKD. V gave up 10 bases and J gave up 5 bases; unmatched junction bases: 5. The CDR3 region has the DNA TGTGCCAGCAAAGGACAGGGGGACGAGCAGTACTTC. Translating it yields CASKGQGDEQYF.

This chain joins TRBV24-1 and TRBJ1-2, with 7 positions matching TRBD1. The CDR3 is made up of 14 amino acids. Germline V gives CDR1 KGHDR, CDR2 SFDVKD. The V gene end was trimmed by 4 bases and the J gene end by 2 bases; junction bases not matched to a gene: 3. The CDR3 DNA is TGTGCCACCAGTGAGCAGGGACAGAACTATGGCTACACCTTC. It is translated as CATSEQGQNYGYTF.

This clonotype turned up a few times. V gene TRBV27 combines with J gene TRBJ1-6; a possible D gene is TRBD1 (5 bases). Per germline, CDR1 MNHEY and CDR2 SMNVEV (reference sequence). V lost 3 bases, J lost 1 base, and 10 bases lay in between. The CDR3 runs to 16 residues. The chain's CDR3 is CASSLSGGSYNSPLHF. The DNA for the CDR3 is TGTGCCAGCAGTTTGTCTGGGGGGTCCTATAATTCACCCCTCCACTTT.

The chain has TRBV20-1 and TRBJ1-5; D ambiguous. The CDR3 consists of 14 residues. Germline V CDR1 and CDR2: DFQATT, SNEGSKA (reference sequence). V was clipped by 3 bases and J by 6 bases, with 15 bases between them. CDR3 nucleotide sequence: TGCAGTGCTAGCGAGGGCGGTTGGGGTCAGCCCCAGCATTTT. Its translation: CSASEGGWGQPQHF.

This clonotype was detected only a few times. The genes are TRBV19 and TRBJ1-2, with a weak D call TRBD1 (5 bases). Germline V gene lookup returns CDR1 LNHDA and CDR2 SQIVND (reference sequence). CDR3 length: 13 residues. Trimming took 6 bases from V and 4 from J, leaving 12 bases between them. Written as DNA, the CDR3 is TGTGCCAGTAGGGGGACCGGTCTCTATGGCTACACCTTC. As protein: CASRGTGLYGYTF.

The V and J genes are TRBV19 and TRBJ1-1, with 7 bases fitting TRBD1. CDR1 and CDR2 from the germline V gene are LNHDA and SQIVND (reference sequence). This CDR3 is built from 16 residues. V lost 5 bases, J lost 1 base, and 10 bases stayed unmatched. CDR3 coding DNA: TGTGCCAGTAGTCCTTCAACAGGGGCTCCGAACACTGAAGCTTTCTTT. Residues: CASSPSTGAPNTEAFF.